The clone carrying this T cell receptor (beta chain) came up a few times. This sample was taken from a study of PD-L1 blockade in urothelial cancer. The sample's time point: pretreatment peripheral blood. The CDR3 length is 12 residues. The V end was cut by 4 bases, the J end by 0 bases, with 4 bases between. Germline loops: CDR1 SGHTA, CDR2 FQGNSA. The protocol was immunoSEQ multiplex PCR, while the TCRdb copy is restricted to in-frame clones and leaves out a portion. The sample lists about 85,000 clones, about 84% occurring once. This TCR derives from a man aged 55-75 years with urothelial cancer. This material consisted of PBMCs, taken around atezolizumab (anti-PD-L1) treatment. The chain joins TRBV7-2 to TRBJ2-7, with D uncertain. CDR3 sequence reads: CASSSLSYEQYF. The CDR3, as DNA: TGTGCCAGCAGCTCCCTCTCCTACGAGCAGTACTTC.